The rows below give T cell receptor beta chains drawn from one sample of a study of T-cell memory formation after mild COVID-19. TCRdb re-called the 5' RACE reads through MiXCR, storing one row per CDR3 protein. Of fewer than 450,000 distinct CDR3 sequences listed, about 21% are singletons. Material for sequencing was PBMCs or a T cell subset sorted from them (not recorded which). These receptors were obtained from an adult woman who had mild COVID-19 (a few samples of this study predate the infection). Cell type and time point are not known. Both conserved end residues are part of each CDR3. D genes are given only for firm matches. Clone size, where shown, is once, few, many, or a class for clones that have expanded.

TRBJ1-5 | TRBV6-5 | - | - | TGTGCCAGCAGAACCTCCAGGGGAAATCAGCCCCAGCATTTT | CASRTSRGNQPQHF
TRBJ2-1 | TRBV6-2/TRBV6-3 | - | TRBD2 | TGTGCCAGCAGTTACTTAAGACCGACTAGCAGGAACAATGAGCAGTTCTTC | CASSYLRPTSRNNEQFF
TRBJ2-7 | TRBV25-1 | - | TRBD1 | TGTGCCAGCAGGGCAACCCCTGGGACAGGGTCCTACGAGCAGTACTTC | CASRATPGTGSYEQYF
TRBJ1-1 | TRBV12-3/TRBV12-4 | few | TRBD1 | TGTGCCAGCAGTACGCGGGGACAGCCGAACACTGAAGCTTTCTTT | CASSTRGQPNTEAFF
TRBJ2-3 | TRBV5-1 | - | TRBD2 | TGCGCCAGCGCCGGGGGGGATAGCACAGATACGCAGTATTTT | CASAGGDSTDTQYF
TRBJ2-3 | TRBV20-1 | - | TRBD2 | TGCAGTGCTACCACTGGACTAGCGGGACCCACAGATACGCAGTATTTT | CSATTGLAGPTDTQYF
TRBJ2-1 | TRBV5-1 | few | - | TGCGCCAGCAGCTTGCCAGTCTCCTACAATGAGCAGTTCTTC | CASSLPVSYNEQFF
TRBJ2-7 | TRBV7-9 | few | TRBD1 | TGTGCCAGCAGCTTAGCGGGAACAGGGGCGGGCGAGCAGTACTTC | CASSLAGTGAGEQYF
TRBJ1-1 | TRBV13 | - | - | TGTGCCAGCAGCTTAGTGGCAGGGGCGCTGAGGACTGAAGCTTTCTTT | CASSLVAGALRTEAFF
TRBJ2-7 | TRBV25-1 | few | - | TGTGCCAGCAGTGAATTAATGAGAGTCACGAGCTCCTACGAGCAGTACTTC | CASSELMRVTSSYEQYF
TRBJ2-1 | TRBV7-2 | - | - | TGTGCCAGCAGCTTAGGAGGGAGTCGTAACAATGAGCAGTTCTTC | CASSLGGSRNNEQFF
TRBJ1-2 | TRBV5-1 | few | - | TGCGCCAGCAGCTTTGCGGAAGGAGGTGGTGGCTACACCTTC | CASSFAEGGGGYTF
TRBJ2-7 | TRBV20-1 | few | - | TGCAGTGCTAGAGCAGGGAGAAGCTACGAGCAGTACTTC | CSARAGRSYEQYF
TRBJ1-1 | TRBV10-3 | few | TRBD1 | TGTGCCATCAGAGCCGGGACAGGGAATGGAAAGGGTGAAGCTTTCTTT | CAIRAGTGNGKGEAFF
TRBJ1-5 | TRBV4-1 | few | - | TGCGCCAGCGGGACGGAGATGAATCAGCCCCAGCATTTT | CASGTEMNQPQHF
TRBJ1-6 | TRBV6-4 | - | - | TGTGCCAGCAGTGAATCCTCTGGCTCACCCCTCCACTTT | CASSESSGSPLHF
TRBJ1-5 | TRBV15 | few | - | TGTGCCACCAGCAGAGAGGGCTCGAATCAGCCCCAGCATTTT | CATSREGSNQPQHF
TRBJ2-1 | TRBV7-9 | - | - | TGTGCCAGCAGCTTAGATGGGCAGGTTACGAATGAGCAGTTCTTC | CASSLDGQVTNEQFF
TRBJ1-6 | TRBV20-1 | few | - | TGCAGTGCTATTCCGATGGGTTCCTATAATTCACCCCTCCACTTT | CSAIPMGSYNSPLHF
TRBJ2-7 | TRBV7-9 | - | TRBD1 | TGTGCCAGCAGCCCCCCCTACCTGACAGGGACATCGCCCTACGAGCAGTACTTC | CASSPPYLTGTSPYEQYF
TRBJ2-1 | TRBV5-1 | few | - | TGCGCCAGCGGACAGAGAAATGAGCAGTTCTTC | CASGQRNEQFF
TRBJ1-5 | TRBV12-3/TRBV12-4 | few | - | TGTGCCAGCAGTTTGGCGGGGAACGGGGGGCCCCAGCATTTT | CASSLAGNGGPQHF
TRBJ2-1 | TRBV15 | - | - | TGTGCCACCAGCAGAGATAGCGGTTCCTACAATGAGCAGTTCTTC | CATSRDSGSYNEQFF
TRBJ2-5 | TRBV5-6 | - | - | TGTGCCAGCAGCTCGACCAAAGAGACCCAGTACTTC | CASSSTKETQYF
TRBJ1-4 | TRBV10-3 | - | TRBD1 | TGTGCCATCAGTGGGACAGGGGAGAGGGCAAAACTGTTTTTT | CAISGTGERAKLFF
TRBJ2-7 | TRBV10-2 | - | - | TGCGCCAGCAGCACCGACAACTCACCCTCCTACGAGCAGTACTTC | CASSTDNSPSYEQYF
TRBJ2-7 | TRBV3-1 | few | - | TGTGCCAGCAGCTCCCTCCTTAGGGAGCAGTACTTC | CASSSLLREQYF
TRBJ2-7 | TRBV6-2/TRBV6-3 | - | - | TGTGCCAGCAGTCAAGGGTCGCGGGAGCAGTACTTC | CASSQGSREQYF
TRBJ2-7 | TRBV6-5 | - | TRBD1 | TGTGCCAGCAGTTACACAGGGGTTCGGCCTTACTACGAGCAGTACTTC | CASSYTGVRPYYEQYF
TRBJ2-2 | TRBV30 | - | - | TGTGCCTGGAAGGGGCTACACACCGGGGAGCTGTTTTTT | CAWKGLHTGELFF
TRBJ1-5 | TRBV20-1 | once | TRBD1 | TGCAGTGCTCGGAGGACAGGGAGGGCCCAGCCCCAGCATTTT | CSARRTGRAQPQHF
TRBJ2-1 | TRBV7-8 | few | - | TGTGCCAGCAGCTTAGCGGCTACTGCAACGAGGAATGAGCAGTTCTTC | CASSLAATATRNEQFF
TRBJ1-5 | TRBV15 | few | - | TGTGCCACCAGCAGAGGAGGAAGCAATCAGCCCCAGCATTTT | CATSRGGSNQPQHF
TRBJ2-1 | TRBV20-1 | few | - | TGCAGCCCATTTGGAGGGGGGGCTACTGAGCAGTTCTTC | CSPFGGGATEQFF
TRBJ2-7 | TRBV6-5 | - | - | TGTGCCAGCAGCCTACCCGGGACCCCTGGCAGCGAGCAGTACTTC | CASSLPGTPGSEQYF
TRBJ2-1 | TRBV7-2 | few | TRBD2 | TGTGCCAGCAGCTTAGTCTTAGCGGGAGGTAGCAATGAGCAGTTCTTC | CASSLVLAGGSNEQFF
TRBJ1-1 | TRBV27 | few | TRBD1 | TGTGCCAGCGGTCCCGGGACAGGAATGAACACTGAAGCTTTCTTT | CASGPGTGMNTEAFF
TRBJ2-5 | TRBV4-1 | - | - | TGCGCCAGCAGCCAAGACCTCATAAGCCTCCAAGAGACCCAGTACTTC | CASSQDLISLQETQYF
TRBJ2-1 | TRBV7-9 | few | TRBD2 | TGTGCCAGCAGCGGGCCGGGACTAGCGGGAGTCCTCCATGAGCAGTTCTTC | CASSGPGLAGVLHEQFF
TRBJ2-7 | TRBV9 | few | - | TGTGCCAGCAGCGTAGCCGGGACCGCCAGCTCCTACGAGCAGTACTTC | CASSVAGTASSYEQYF
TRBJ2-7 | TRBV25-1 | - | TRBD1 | TGTGCCAGCAGTGGACCGAGGACAGGGGTATACGAGCAGTACTTC | CASSGPRTGVYEQYF
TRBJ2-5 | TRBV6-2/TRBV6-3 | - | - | TGTGCCAGCAGTTCCCCCCCCGGGCTTCAAGAGACCCAGTACTTC | CASSSPPGLQETQYF
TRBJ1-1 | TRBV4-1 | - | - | TGCGCCAGCAGCCCGGTAAAGGGGGACGGGGCTTTCTTT | CASSPVKGDGAFF
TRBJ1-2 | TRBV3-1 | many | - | TGTGCCAGCAGCCGGACAGCCCATGCGGGATCCTATGGCTACACCTTC | CASSRTAHAGSYGYTF
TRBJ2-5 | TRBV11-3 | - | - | TGTGCCAGCAGCTTAGTTGGGGACAAAGAGACCCAGTACTTC | CASSLVGDKETQYF
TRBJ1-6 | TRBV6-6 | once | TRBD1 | TGTGCCAGCAGGGACAGACAGGGGTTCTATAATTCACCCCTCCACTTT | CASRDRQGFYNSPLHF